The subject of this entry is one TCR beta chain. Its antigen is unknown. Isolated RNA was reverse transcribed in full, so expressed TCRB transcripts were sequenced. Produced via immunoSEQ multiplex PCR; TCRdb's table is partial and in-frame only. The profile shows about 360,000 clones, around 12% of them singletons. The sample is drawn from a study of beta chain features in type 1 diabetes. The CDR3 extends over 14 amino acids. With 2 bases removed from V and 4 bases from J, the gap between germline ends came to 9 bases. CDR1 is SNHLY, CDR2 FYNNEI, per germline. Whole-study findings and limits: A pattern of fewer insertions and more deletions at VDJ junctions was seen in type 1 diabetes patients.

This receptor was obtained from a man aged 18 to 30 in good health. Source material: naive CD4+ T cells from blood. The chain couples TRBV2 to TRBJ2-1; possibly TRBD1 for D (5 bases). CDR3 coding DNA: TGTGCCAGCAGTGAAATGGCAGGGTACAATGAGCAGTTCTTC. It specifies CASSEMAGYNEQFF.